Below are 12 T cell receptor beta chains sequenced from a single sample in a study of Ad26.COV2.S vaccination and SARS-CoV-2 variants. Some clones are missing from TCRdb's copy, which holds only in-frame ones; the method was immunoSEQ multiplex PCR. The sample shows about 350,000 clones, 92% of them seen only once. The input for sequencing was peripheral blood, taken after recovery from COVID-19. The receptors derive from a human donor who had recovered from COVID-19.

This clone came up many times. Compared with germline, one end of the junction differs, possibly owing to a read error. This rearrangement joins TRBV4-1 to TRBJ2-7; 15 bases agree with TRBD2. CDR1 and CDR2 (germline): MGHRA, YSYEKL. The CDR3 is 18 amino acids. In nucleotides, the CDR3 is TGCGCCAGCAGCCAAGATCCGGGACTAGCGGGGGGATCCTCCGAGCAGTACTTC. Translated, it gives CASSQDPGLAGGSSEQYF.

The chain joins TRBV6-2 or TRBV6-3 to TRBJ1-1; TRBD1 is a possible D gene (6 bases). Germline values: CDR1 MNHEY, CDR2 SVGEGT. V lost 5 bases, J lost 0 bases, and 16 bases lay in between. CDR3 length equals 16 residues. The DNA of the CDR3 is TGTGCCAGCAGTCACCCCGGGGGGCCCATGAACACTGAAGCTTTCTTT. Its translation: CASSHPGGPMNTEAFF.

The rearrangement links TRBV3-1 (or the pseudogene TRBV3-2) to TRBJ2-1, with 14 bases identical to TRBD2. The V and J ends lost 4 bases and 6 bases, in that order; junction bases with no gene match: 5. The CDR3 has 16 amino acids. Germline lookup yields CDR1 LGHDT and CDR2 YNNKEL (reference sequence). Here the CDR3 DNA reads TGTGCCAGCAGCCGTACCGGGACTAGCGGGGGCAATGAGCAGTTCTTC. Translated, it gives CASSRTGTSGGNEQFF.

V is TRBV4-1 and J is TRBJ2-7, with TRBD1 as a possible D gene (5 bases). Germline lookup yields CDR1 MGHRA and CDR2 YSYEKL. The CDR3 is 13 amino acids. Trimming removed 4 bases from V and 7 bases from J, with 14 bases in between. CDR3 region: CASSLRVSGEQYF. CDR3 in DNA: TGCGCCAGCAGCCTAAGGGTCTCAGGGGAGCAGTACTTC.

The chain links TRBV21-1 to TRBJ1-5; TRBD1 is the table's D call, not checked against the DNA. TRBV21-1 is classified as a pseudogene. The CDR3 totals 18 residues. CDR3 DNA sequence: TGTGCCAGCTTGAGAATGGAGACAGGGACTTATAGCAATCAGCCCCAGCATTTT. This codes for CASLRMETGTYSNQPQHF.

CDR3 nucleotide sequence: TGTGCCAGCAGTGTTCAAGGGGGCGCGGGTCAGCCCCAGCATTTT. This encodes CASSVQGGAGQPQHF. The chain combines TRBV6-4 with TRBJ1-5, with 7 bases lining up with TRBD1. V shed 4 bases and J 6 bases; nucleotides not matched to a gene: 9. Germline CDR1 is MRHNA and CDR2 is SNTAGT. The CDR3 is 15 amino acids.

V gene TRBV7-9 combines with J gene TRBJ1-6, with a possible D match to TRBD1 (5 bases). CDR3 size: 16 residues. Germline loops: CDR1 SEHNR, CDR2 FQNEAQ (reference sequence). V lost 0 bases to trimming and J lost 11 bases, with 17 bases between them. Here the CDR3 reads CASSLAGTLIWPPLHF. CDR3 nucleotides: TGTGCCAGCAGCTTAGCCGGGACCTTAATTTGGCCACCCCTCCACTTT.

This chain uses TRBV11-2 with TRBJ2-7, with 8 bases aligning to TRBD1. J lost 0 bases, V lost 5 bases, and 9 bases had no gene match. Per germline, CDR1 SGHAT and CDR2 FQNNGV. The CDR3 consists of 16 residues. As DNA, the CDR3 is TGTGCCAGCAGCCCTGGACAGGGACTCGGCTCCTACGAGCAGTACTTC. It codes for CASSPGQGLGSYEQYF.

The CDR3 coding sequence is TGCGCCAGCAGTGGACCCACAGGGGCTCACTATGGCTACACCTTC. Translating it yields CASSGPTGAHYGYTF. The rearrangement joins TRBV10-1 to TRBJ1-2; the match to TRBD1 covers 7 bases. The germline CDR1 and CDR2 sequences are WNHNN and SYGVQD (reference sequence). CDR3 length: 15 amino acids. The J segment lost 3 bases and the V segment lost 4 bases, leaving 8 bases of the junction unmatched.

The rearrangement links TRBV6-1 to TRBJ2-6; D remains ambiguous. V gave up 0 bases and J gave up 0 bases, with 3 bases separating them. The CDR3 sequence is 15 residues long. Germline values: CDR1 MNHNS, CDR2 SASEGT. The CDR3 reads CASSEADSGANVLTF. CDR3 coding DNA: TGTGCCAGCAGTGAAGCGGACTCTGGGGCCAACGTCCTGACTTTC.

The chain combines TRBV11-2 with TRBJ1-1; tentatively, D is TRBD1 (5 bases). The CDR3 loop spans 14 amino acids. From germline, CDR1 is SGHAT and CDR2 FQNNGV. With 1 base removed from V and 4 bases from J, the gap between germline ends came to 10 bases. The CDR3 sequence is CASSLVQGGTEAFF. CDR3 coding DNA: TGTGCCAGCAGCTTAGTTCAGGGAGGCACTGAAGCTTTCTTT.

The chain employs TRBV6-6 and TRBJ1-4, with D unclear. Trimming left V 2 bases short and J 7 bases short, with 5 bases between. Germline V gives CDR1 MNHNY, CDR2 SVGAGI (reference sequence). This CDR3 is built from 12 residues. CDR3 in amino acids: CASSYLSEKLFF. The CDR3 bases are TGTGCCAGCAGTTACCTTTCTGAAAAACTGTTTTTT.